These 21 T cell receptor beta chains were all obtained from the same sample, sequenced in a study of shared clonotypes between healthy human individuals. TCRdb's copy holds only in-frame clones and misses some; the assay was immunoSEQ multiplex PCR. The sample has millions of clones, 85% to 95% seen once. Source material: naive CD4+ T cells from PBMCs. As to subset: CD45RA+ positively selected. These receptors all stem from a man aged 18 to 29 in good health. Some clones in this sample may be carry-over from other donors' samples.

This chain connects TRBV15 to TRBJ1-2, with 9 bases that match TRBD1. The CDR3 is 16 residues long. J was trimmed by 3 bases and V by 3 bases; bases with no gene match: 8. Germline CDR1 is LNHNV and CDR2 is YYDKDF (reference sequence). The CDR3 nucleotides read TGTGCCACCAGCAGGGAATACCGGGACAGGGACTATGGCTACACCTTC. It yields the protein CATSREYRDRDYGYTF.

This chain links TRBV5-1 with TRBJ2-7; D is tentatively TRBD1 or TRBD2 (6 bases each). Trimming left V 6 bases short and J 0 bases short, with 19 bases between. From germline, CDR1 is SGHRS and CDR2 YFSETQ. The CDR3 length is 16 residues. CDR3 DNA sequence: TGCGCCAGCAAGGGGGGCACCCTATCAGACTCCTACGAGCAGTACTTC. Residues: CASKGGTLSDSYEQYF. The complete variable domain, with remaining parts taken from reference TRBV5-1 and TRBJ2-7, reads KAGVTQTPRYLIKTRGQQVTLSCSPISGHRSVSWYQQTPGQGLQFLFEYFSETQRNKGNFPGRFSGRQFSNSRSEMNVSTLELGDSALYLCASKGGTLSDSYEQYFGPGTRLTVT.

The rearrangement uses TRBV5-1 and TRBJ2-5, with TRBD1 identical over 7 bases. This CDR3 contains 14 residues. Germline V gene sequence: CDR1 SGHRS, CDR2 YFSETQ. With V trimmed by 4 bases and J by 5 bases, 8 bases remained unmatched. CDR3: CASSVSGTVETQYF. In DNA, the CDR3 is TGCGCCAGCAGCGTGTCCGGGACAGTTGAGACCCAGTACTTC. Filled out from reference TRBV5-1 and TRBJ2-5, the complete variable domain reads KAGVTQTPRYLIKTRGQQVTLSCSPISGHRSVSWYQQTPGQGLQFLFEYFSETQRNKGNFPGRFSGRQFSNSRSEMNVSTLELGDSALYLCASSVSGTVETQYFGPGTRLLVL.

The chain recombines TRBV7-2 with TRBJ1-5; no clear D. Between the trimmed V and J ends, which lost 2 bases and 4 bases, there was a span of 9 bases. Germline CDR1 reads SGHTA; CDR2 reads FQGNSA. The CDR3 spans 14 residues. CDR3 bases: TGTGCCAGCAGCTTATTACAAGGGAATCAGCCCCAGCATTTT. Residues: CASSLLQGNQPQHF.

The genes are TRBV27 and TRBJ2-7; D is undetermined. Germline V gene lookup returns CDR1 MNHEY and CDR2 SMNVEV (reference sequence). V was shortened by 4 bases and J by 12 bases, with 16 bases between the two germline ends. The CDR3 length is 12 residues. CDR3: CASSSSGLSTYF. As DNA, the CDR3 is TGTGCCAGCAGTTCGTCTGGCCTAAGCACGTACTTC.

The chain recombines TRBV5-1 with TRBJ2-3, with TRBD2 identical over 8 bases. V dropped 1 base and J dropped 1; count of bases not matched to a gene: 8. Germline-derived CDR1 and CDR2 are SGHRS and YFSETQ. The CDR3 consists of 17 residues. The CDR3 here is CASSLNGRAGGTDTQYF. DNA for the CDR3: TGCGCCAGCAGCTTGAACGGGAGGGCCGGTGGCACAGATACGCAGTATTTT.

The chain is built from TRBV19 and TRBJ2-7, with TRBD1 matching 10 bases. V shed 3 bases and J 4 bases; nucleotides not matched to a gene: 6. Germline-derived CDR1 and CDR2 are LNHDA and SQIVND (reference sequence). This CDR3 is built from 15 residues. The chain's CDR3 is CASSMPGQGTYEQYF. In DNA, the CDR3 is TGTGCCAGTAGTATGCCGGGACAGGGGACGTACGAGCAGTACTTC.

The CDR3 is CASSWTSGGLQAGQYF. The CDR3, as DNA: TGCGCCAGCAGCTGGACTAGCGGAGGCCTGCAGGCAGGGCAGTACTTC. V and J are TRBV5-1 and TRBJ2-7; TRBD2 matches at 10 bases. Germline V gene lookup returns CDR1 SGHRS and CDR2 YFSETQ. There are 16 residues in the CDR3. V shed 3 bases and J 9 bases; nucleotides not matched to a gene: 15.

Comments on this clone: The same CDR3 arises from other DNA sequences in this sample as well. This sequence joins TRBV5-1 and TRBJ1-4; a possible D gene is TRBD1 (6 bases). Germline loops: CDR1 SGHRS, CDR2 YFSETQ. This CDR3 has 15 amino acids. V was clipped by 4 bases and J by 0 bases, with 10 bases between them. The CDR3 loop reads CASSAQGATNEKLFF. CDR3 coding DNA: TGCGCCAGCAGCGCACAGGGTGCAACTAATGAAAAACTGTTTTTT.

The chain is built from TRBV6-1 and TRBJ1-2, with D possibly being TRBD1 (6 bases). The CDR3 extends over 15 amino acids. V was trimmed by 6 bases and J by 2 bases, leaving 16 bases between them. The germline V gene has CDR1 MNHNS and CDR2 SASEGT. CDR3 region: CASRRMTGENYGYTF. The CDR3 bases are TGTGCCAGCAGGCGAATGACAGGAGAGAACTATGGCTACACCTTC.

The chain is built from TRBV28 and TRBJ2-4, with D hard to call. Germline assignment: CDR1 MDHEN and CDR2 SYDVKM. V was trimmed by 8 bases and J by 5 bases, leaving 16 bases between them. This CDR3 comprises 14 residues. The CDR3 nucleotides read TGTGCCAGCTCCTCTCCCCGGATCCAAAACATTCAGTACTTC. It specifies CASSSPRIQNIQYF.

Details on this clone: The sample holds other DNA sequences that translate to the same CDR3. J is TRBJ2-5 and V is TRBV20-1; D is undetermined. V was trimmed by 1 base and J by 5 bases, leaving 5 bases between them. Germline V gene data show CDR1 as DFQATT and CDR2 as SNEGSKA (reference sequence). The CDR3 is 11 amino acids. The CDR3: CSARVRETQYF. The CDR3 nucleotides read TGCAGTGCTAGAGTGCGGGAGACCCAGTACTTC.

The chain carries TRBV5-4 and TRBJ2-7; 15 nucleotides align to TRBD2. Germline V gene lookup returns CDR1 SGHNT and CDR2 YYREEE (reference sequence). There are 18 residues in the CDR3. With V trimmed by 4 bases and J by 2 bases, 10 bases remained unmatched. The CDR3 is CASSPPGLAGGITYEQYF. The CDR3 region has the DNA TGTGCCAGCAGCCCGCCGGGACTAGCGGGAGGTATAACCTACGAGCAGTACTTC. Using reference TRBV5-4 and TRBJ2-7 for the parts outside the CDR3, the full variable domain is ETGVTQSPTHLIKTRGQQVTLRCSSQSGHNTVSWYQQALGQGPQFIFQYYREEENGRGNFPPRFSGLQFPNYSSELNVNALELDDSALYLCASSPPGLAGGITYEQYFGPGTRLTVT.

The chain couples TRBV27 to TRBJ1-1, with D uncertain. Trimming stripped 5 bases from V and 5 bases from J, with 18 bases between. The CDR3 has 15 amino acids. CDR1 is MNHEY, CDR2 SMNVEV, per germline (reference sequence). The CDR3 loop is CASSARPRAPTEAFF. The CDR3 DNA sequence: TGTGCCAGCAGTGCTAGGCCGCGGGCTCCTACTGAAGCTTTCTTT.

The chain uses TRBV27 and TRBJ2-7; D is uncertain. Germline V lookup: CDR1 MNHEY, CDR2 SMNVEV (reference sequence). The V gene lost 6 bases and the J gene lost 6 bases, with 18 bases spanning the gap. CDR3 length: 14 residues. CDR3 DNA: TGTGCCAGCAGCCGAAGATATTCCCTGGGCGAGCAGTACTTC. This gives the protein CASSRRYSLGEQYF.

The chain recombines TRBV7-7 with TRBJ2-3; D uncertain. Trimming pared 1 base from V and 2 bases from J, leaving 7 bases between. Germline loops: CDR1 SSHAT, CDR2 FNYEAQ (reference sequence). The CDR3 runs to 14 residues. Written as DNA, the CDR3 is TGTGCCAGCAGCTTAGGGCAGATCACAGATACGCAGTATTTT. Its translation is CASSLGQITDTQYF. The full variable domain, rest sourced from reference TRBV7-7 and TRBJ2-3, is GAGVSQSPRYKVTKRGQDVTLRCDPISSHATLYWYQQALGQGPEFLTYFNYEAQPDKSGLPSDRFSAERPEGSISTLTIQRTEQRDSAMYRCASSLGQITDTQYFGPGTRLTVL.

The CDR3 region is CSVVADEETQYF. As DNA, the CDR3 is TGCAGCGTTGTAGCCGACGAAGAGACCCAGTACTTC. The chain uses TRBV29-1 and TRBJ2-5; D gene ambiguous. The CDR3 totals 12 residues. V lost 4 bases and J lost 3, with 9 bases in between. CDR1 and CDR2 from the germline V gene are SQVTM and ANQGSEA.

The chain links TRBV5-4 to TRBJ2-1, with D perhaps given as TRBD1 or TRBD2 (6 bases each). Germline-derived CDR1 and CDR2 are SGHNT and YYREEE (reference sequence). V was clipped by 2 bases and J by 4 bases, with 16 bases between them. The CDR3 is 16 amino acids. CDR3 bases: TGTGCCAGCAGCTTATCAAGCGGAGGGGGGTACAATGAGCAGTTCTTC. It encodes CASSLSSGGGYNEQFF. Together with reference TRBV5-4 and TRBJ2-1, the CDR3 gives the full variable domain: ETGVTQSPTHLIKTRGQQVTLRCSSQSGHNTVSWYQQALGQGPQFIFQYYREEENGRGNFPPRFSGLQFPNYSSELNVNALELDDSALYLCASSLSSGGGYNEQFFGPGTRLTVL.

On this clone itself: This CDR3 is also generated by other DNA sequences in the sample. The genes are TRBV30 and TRBJ1-5; D gene ambiguous. Trimming removed 0 bases at V and 0 bases at J, with 3 bases between. This CDR3 is built from 13 residues. Germline CDR1 GTSNPN, CDR2 SVGIG (reference sequence). As DNA, the CDR3 is TGTGCCTGGAGTGTACGTAGCAATCAGCCCCAGCATTTT. Encoded protein: CAWSVRSNQPQHF.

J is TRBJ1-5 and V is TRBV28; D is perhaps TRBD1 (5 bases). The CDR3 length is 15 residues. Germline values: CDR1 MDHEN, CDR2 SYDVKM. Trimming left V 5 bases short and J 3 bases short, with 14 bases between. The CDR3 DNA is TGTGCCAGCAGTCTGGCCGGGACGAACAATCAGCCCCAGCATTTT. Its protein product is CASSLAGTNNQPQHF.

The chain has TRBV14 and TRBJ1-2; no reliable D call. Germline CDR1 and CDR2: SGHDN and FVKESK. The CDR3 is 13 amino acids. Trimming took 1 base from V and 0 from J, leaving 3 bases between them. As DNA, the CDR3 is TGTGCCAGCAGCCAAGCACCTAACTATGGCTACACCTTC. Protein product: CASSQAPNYGYTF. The whole variable domain, filled in from reference TRBV14 and TRBJ1-2, reads EAGVTQFPSHSVIEKGQTVTLRCDPISGHDNLYWYRRVMGKEIKFLLHFVKESKQDESGMPNNRFLAERTGGTYSTLKVQPAELEDSGVYFCASSQAPNYGYTFGSGTRLTVV.